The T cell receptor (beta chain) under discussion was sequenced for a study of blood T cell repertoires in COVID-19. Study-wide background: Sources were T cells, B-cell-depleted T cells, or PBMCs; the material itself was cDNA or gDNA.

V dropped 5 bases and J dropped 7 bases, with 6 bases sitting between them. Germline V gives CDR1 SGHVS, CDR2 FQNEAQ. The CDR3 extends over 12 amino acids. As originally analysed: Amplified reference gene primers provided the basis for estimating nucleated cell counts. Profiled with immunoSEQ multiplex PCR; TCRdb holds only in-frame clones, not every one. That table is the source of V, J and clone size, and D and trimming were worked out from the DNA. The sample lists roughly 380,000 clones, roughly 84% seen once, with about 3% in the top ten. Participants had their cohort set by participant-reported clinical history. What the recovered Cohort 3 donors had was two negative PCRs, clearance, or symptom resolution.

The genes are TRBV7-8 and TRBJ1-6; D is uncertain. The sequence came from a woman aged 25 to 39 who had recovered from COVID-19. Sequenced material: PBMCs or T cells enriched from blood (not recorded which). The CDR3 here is CASSLRNSPLHF. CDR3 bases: TGTGCCAGCAGCCTCAGAAATTCACCCCTCCACTTT.